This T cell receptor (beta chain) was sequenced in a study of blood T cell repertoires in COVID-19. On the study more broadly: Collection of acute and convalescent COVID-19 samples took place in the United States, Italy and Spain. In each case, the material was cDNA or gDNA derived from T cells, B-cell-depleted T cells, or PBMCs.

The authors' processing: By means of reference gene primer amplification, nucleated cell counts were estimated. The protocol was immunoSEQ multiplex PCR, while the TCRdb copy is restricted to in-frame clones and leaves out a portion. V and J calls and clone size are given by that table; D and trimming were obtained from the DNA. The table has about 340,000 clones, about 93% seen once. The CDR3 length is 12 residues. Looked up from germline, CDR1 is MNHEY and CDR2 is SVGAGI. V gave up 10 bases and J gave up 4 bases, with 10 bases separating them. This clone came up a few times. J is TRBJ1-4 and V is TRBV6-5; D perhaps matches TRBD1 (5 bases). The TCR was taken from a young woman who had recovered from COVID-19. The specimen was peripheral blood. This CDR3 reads CATARGNEKLFF. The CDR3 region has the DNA TGTGCCACAGCAAGGGGTAATGAAAAACTGTTTTTT.